The present T cell receptor (beta chain) was sequenced within a study of T cell responses to AZD1222 COVID-19 vaccine. Findings of the study overall: The donor cohort was predominantly white British with a female majority, and clonal diversity may have been underestimated. Vaccine-related CD4 TCRs covered spike, predominating at 160-218 and 743-854. Repertoires were obtained solely post-peak T cell response. The number of AZD1222 recipients seropositive at baseline was only five or six.

Comments on this clone: Its antigen is not identified.

The assay was immunoSEQ multiplex PCR, and TCRdb's table has in-frame clones only and misses some. The sample has nearly 90,000 clones, around 90% seen once; the top ten hold about 9.3%. Sequenced material: peripheral blood, taken on day 0 of MenACWY control vaccination. The clonotype comes from an adult in good health.

CDR3 nucleotides: TGTGCCTTGGACACCTCGGGACACAACTATGGCTACACCTTC. Translating gives CALDTSGHNYGYTF. The gene calls are TRBV30 and TRBJ1-2; perhaps TRBD1 as D (6 bases). Trimming shortened V by 7 bases and J by 2 bases, and 17 bases separated the two germline ends. The CDR3 sequence is 14 residues long. The germline V gene has CDR1 GTSNPN and CDR2 SVGIG (reference sequence).